These 5 T cell receptor beta chains came from one sample sequenced in a study of T cell responses to AZD1222 COVID-19 vaccine. Only in-frame clones appear in the TCRdb table, and some are missing; sequencing was by immunoSEQ multiplex PCR. The sample comprises tens of thousands of clones, 70% to 85% of which are singletons, and around 20% rests with the top ten. This specimen consisted of peripheral blood, obtained on day 0 of AZD1222 vaccination. The receptors derive from an adult in good health.

In this sample, this clone is medium-sized (0.01 to 0.1%). The genes are TRBV5-1 and TRBJ1-5; the D is unclear. CDR1 and CDR2 from the germline V gene are SGHRS and YFSETQ. The CDR3 consists of 13 residues. V lost 4 bases and J lost 2, with 7 bases in between. This chain's CDR3 is CASSTDGNQPQHF. In DNA form, the CDR3 reads TGCGCCAGCAGCACGGACGGCAATCAGCCCCAGCATTTT.

The table lists this clone with a few counts. This chain's CDR3 is CASSPRELAGGHEQYF. Here the CDR3 DNA reads TGTGCCAGCTCACCAAGAGAACTAGCGGGAGGACACGAGCAGTACTTC. The J gene is TRBJ2-7, the V gene TRBV18, with 12 nucleotides matching TRBD2. From germline, CDR1 is KGHSH and CDR2 LQKENI. Germline trimming cut 2 bases from V and 5 bases from J; bases unmatched to any gene: 7. The CDR3 extends over 16 amino acids.

The J gene is TRBJ2-5, the V gene TRBV2, with 8 bases fitting TRBD2. This CDR3 has 13 residues. Germline V lookup: CDR1 SNHLY, CDR2 FYNNEI. V trimming: 4 bases; J trimming: 4 bases; junction bases outside the gene matches: 2. Here the CDR3 reads CASSGLARETQYF. DNA of the CDR3: TGTGCCAGCAGTGGACTAGCGAGAGAGACCCAGTACTTC.

The chain links TRBV28 to TRBJ1-2, with TRBD1 as a possible D gene (5 bases). Trimming took off 5 bases at V and 6 bases at J, with 16 bases between the two ends. The CDR3 is 14 amino acids. Germline-derived CDR1 and CDR2 are MDHEN and SYDVKM. Here the CDR3 reads CASSVSRVSDGYTF. The CDR3 DNA sequence: TGTGCCAGCAGTGTAAGCAGGGTTTCGGATGGCTACACCTTC.

Only a few counts were recorded for this clone. CDR3 sequence: CAWSRDAHTEAFF. The CDR3 bases are TGTGCCTGGAGTAGGGACGCCCACACTGAAGCTTTCTTT. J is TRBJ1-1 and V is TRBV30, with a weak D call TRBD1 (5 bases). The CDR3 totals 13 residues. Per germline, CDR1 GTSNPN and CDR2 SVGIG (reference sequence). V dropped 2 bases and J dropped 3 bases, with 10 bases sitting between them.